This T cell receptor beta chain is from a study of cytomegalovirus exposure and HLA in healthy donors (dated by TCRdb to about 2017). In the study overall: According to an earlier analysis of 550 to 700 of the donors, some 180 million T cells yielded 117 million unique TCR beta sequences and 276 Gb of sequence data. About 280 gigabases of sequencing data and tens of millions of unique TCR sequences were included in an early release covering 500 to 750 HLA-typed donors. Of the roughly 400 genotyped donors, 70% to 90% were placed in the genetic ancestry cluster associated with self-reported Caucasian donors. The study aimed to test whether cataloging public T cell receptors could reveal signatures of past pathogen exposure. The T cell repertoires of under 750 subjects were profiled by immunosequencing and related to cytomegalovirus serostatus. Along with the approximately 700-subject first cohort, a separate validation cohort of roughly 110 different subjects was used. The study combined high-throughput TCR immunosequencing, statistical association of individual TCRs with disease status, and machine learning to predict cytomegalovirus infection status. A later analysis re-analyzed previously published TCR beta repertoires from 650 to 800 donors and added high-resolution HLA genotyping to study TCR occurrence patterns. The later analysis used no new phenotypic data to find candidate immune exposures, relying instead on TCR beta sequences and their occurrence across donors. An earlier analysis of 500 to 750 of the donors applied high-throughput TCR beta sequencing to assess whether each TCR beta V gene segment acted as functional or pseudogenic. Donor age, sex, ethnicity and CMV serostatus were compiled alongside the repertoire data. In a later genetic analysis, genome-wide SNP genotypes for about 55% of the roughly 700 donors were used, and that subset was treated as a discovery cohort. Every discovery cohort repertoire had been produced on one sequencing platform. Class I and class II HLA loci were covered by the typing at four-digit resolution. The number of typed donors differed by locus: 629-630 for A, B, C, DRB1 and DQB1; 500 to 550 for DQA1; about 600 for DPA1; and about 470 for DPB1. Four to six DR-DQ haplotypes were handled as single units for association and clustering, since linkage in the cohort was strong. On average, 235,054 unique TCR beta nucleotide sequences were sequenced per donor among some 420 genotyped donors of the cohort, with 15% to 20% of those sequences being non-productive. General conclusions and limits of the study: Because HLA typing was unavailable for some donors at each locus, only the typed subset was used in association tests. A later analysis found that HLA-associated TCR beta chains were more clonally expanded and had lower generation probabilities than equally common non-associated chains. A later genetic analysis associated a missense DCLRE1C variant with V-gene and J-gene trimming of TCR beta chains, and an independent cohort replicated the association. Some IMGT-functional V segments, including TRBV6-2 and TRBV6-3, could not be distinguished by the 87-base-pair reads and were therefore excluded. A few of the identified cytomegalovirus-associated TCR beta chains were confirmed in vitro to be specific for cytomegalovirus antigens. An earlier analysis of roughly 570 of the donors showed that most TCR beta V segments appeared in productive rearrangements either about 87% or about 30% of the time, which broadly matched IMGT annotations. A cluster of highly shared sequence variants was judged likely to be a technical artifact of the sequencing pipeline. For the cohort, immune exposure information was limited to CMV serostatus. Because counts were too low, seventeen rarely observed V segments, including chromosome 9 orphons, were excluded from the earlier analysis of 587 of the donors. The authors suggested that the approach could potentially be extended to other disease states and immunological phenotypes. According to a later analysis, TCR association rates differed among HLA loci, with DRB1 alleles showing the most associated TCRs and HLA-C alleles showing the fewest. A later analysis reported that several top co-occurrence clusters appeared linked to parvovirus B19, influenza, CMV and Epstein-Barr virus. Linkage disequilibrium might explain the correlated functional status among segregating V segments, but an unknown experimental factor could not be excluded. A further reported finding was that TCR beta sequences accurately predicted the HLA-A and HLA-B alleles for most subjects in the first cohort. The cohort was sequenced for TCR beta chains only, and without alpha or paired-chain data the features that could be detected were limited. Specific HLA alleles were associated with over 15,000 TCR beta sequences at a false discovery rate of 0.05 in a later analysis. In both the original and validation cohorts, the classifier was reported to diagnose cytomegalovirus status with high specificity and sensitivity. Assigning TCR associations to individual alleles was difficult when HLA alleles, especially DR and DQ, strongly co-occurred. The presence/absence analyses assumed that sequencing depth was roughly uniform across donors, and that assumption may not be true. Most TCR sequences were observed very rarely across donors, whereas some public TCRs were present in many individuals. Compared with the roughly 700-donor mean, donors in an Asian-associated ancestry cluster had fewer N-insertions in productive TCRs, according to a later genetic analysis. In a later analysis, most CMV-associated TCR beta chains were found to appear HLA-restricted, with HLA associations seemingly driven largely by CMV exposure. A total of roughly 160 TCR beta chains were listed by the study as associated with cytomegalovirus.

Libraries were built with the immunoSEQ multiplex PCR assay. A mixture of 60 forward primers for TCR Vbeta segments and 13 reverse primers for TCR Jbeta segments was used in the multiplex PCR. The CDR3 region of rearranged TCR beta genes was amplified from genomic DNA by a multiplex PCR assay. The amplified TCR beta libraries were sequenced on the Illumina HiSeq System as 87-base-pair reads. The authors processed their data as follows. In a later analysis, some 80 million unique TCR beta chains were counted across the roughly 670 repertoires, and about 9.9 million of these chains were shared by at least two donors. Raw reads were error-corrected and collapsed into unique sequences with a nearest-neighbor algorithm that merged closely related sequences to remove PCR and sequencing errors. CDR3 sequences were aligned to IMGT reference sequences to assign V, D and J gene segments. Each retained sequence needed at least a six-nucleotide match to both a V gene segment and a J gene segment. A rearrangement counted as productive if the CDR3 had no stop codons and remained in frame with V and J, and every other rearrangement counted as non-productive. CDR3 was defined according to IMGT convention as the region running from the second conserved V-encoded cysteine to the conserved J-encoded phenylalanine. The earlier analysis of fewer than 750 of the donors excluded sequences that lacked an unambiguous match to a single V gene segment. An earlier analysis of almost 600 of the donors classified V segments as functional when productive rearrangements were above 56.7% and as segregating when the standard deviation between donors was above 5%. A statistical classification framework was built for diagnosing cytomegalovirus status from the catalog of TCR beta chain sequences. V and J gene assignment, in a later analysis, came from comparing TCR nucleotide sequences with IMGT/GENE-DB human TR gene sequences. The TCRdist pipeline was used in a later analysis to assign CDR3 sequences and most-parsimonious VDJ recombination scenarios. In a later analysis, each TCR beta chain was defined by its CDR3 amino acid sequence together with its V-gene family, and reads without a unique V-gene family were excluded. To address suspected cross-contamination and a sequencing artifact, a later analysis removed several hundred highly shared, low-generation-probability nucleotide sequences. In a later analysis, a clonal expansion index was calculated for each public chain from normalized within-repertoire ranks of inferred template counts. In a later analysis, generation probabilities were computed with a VDJ recombination model fitted to out-of-frame rearrangements, and the resulting probabilities were checked against IGoR. In a later analysis, TCR-TCR, TCR-HLA and TCR-CMV co-occurrence was scored with hypergeometric tests, and a repertoire-size bias correction was applied to TCR pairs. False discovery rates were estimated in a later analysis by permuting HLA or CMV assignments 20 times. In a later analysis, co-occurring TCRs were grouped with DBSCAN, and TCRdist sequence similarity was added when clustering was performed within HLA-allele-positive subsets. For co-occurrence clustering, repertoires with fewer than 30,000 or more than 120,000 public chains were excluded, along with roughly five repertoires with anomalous nucleotide sharing. This immuneACCESS table, as held by TCRdb, lists in-frame sequences with V and J called but not all clones. Of the missing ones, under half trace to an unresolved V gene in checked studies; the others have no known cause. The V and J calls and clone size were taken over from that table, and D and trimming were inferred from the DNA. This sample holds fewer than 150,000 clones; less than 85% were observed only once. Of the sample, around 6.8% is held by the ten largest clones.

The cohort comprised around 690 healthy bone marrow donors. Cohort members were all nominally healthy when sampled, although unrecorded immune exposures were likely present. The donor tested CMV seropositive, placing the donor among the 250 to 300 seropositive members of the cohort. A peripheral blood sample was provided by each donor, and peripheral blood mononuclear cells were used for TCR beta sequencing. Genomic DNA extraction from the blood cell samples was performed with the Qiagen DNeasy Blood Extraction Kit. The CDR3, from cysteine to phenylalanine, totals 15 residues. The entry retains the CDR3 DNA only, 45 bases that are in frame from base 1. At the junction V is shortened by 0 bases and J by 4 bases; bases outside the gene matches: 3. The germline V gene provides CDR1 SGHRS and CDR2 YFSETQ. As concerns this clone: What antigen it recognizes has not been identified. There are no base qualities to consult, and no much larger clone falls within one base.

The sequence came from a man in his forties or fifties in good health and CMV-seropositive. What was sequenced was PBMCs. The sequence is built from TRBV5-1 and TRBJ1-4, with 7 bases matching TRBD1. The DNA sequence is as follows: TGCGCCAGCAGCTTGGGACAGGGATATAATGAAAAACTGTTTTTT. Its translation reads: CASSLGQGYNEKLFF. With the rest looked up from the reference TRBV5-1 and TRBJ1-4 genes rather than sequenced, the full variable domain is KAGVTQTPRYLIKTRGQQVTLSCSPISGHRSVSWYQQTPGQGLQFLFEYFSETQRNKGNFPGRFSGRQFSNSRSEMNVSTLELGDSALYLCASSLGQGYNEKLFFGSGTQLSVL.